The source of this TCR beta chain is a study of control samples from healthy donors and cancer patients. Deletions cut 5 bases from V and 3 bases from J, with 11 bases between. Germline-derived CDR1 and CDR2 are PRHDT and FYEKMQ (reference sequence). The CDR3 is 13 amino acids. Data came from immunoSEQ multiplex PCR; TCRdb stores just in-frame clones and leaves some out. The sample contains approximately 160,000 clones, roughly nine tenths of which appear only once. What was sequenced was blood. The source is a woman aged 25 to 45 in good health. This chain links TRBV13 with TRBJ2-7; D remains ambiguous. The CDR3 reads CASSPPLYYEQYF. CDR3 DNA sequence: TGTGCCAGCAGCCCGCCCTTGTACTACGAGCAGTACTTC.